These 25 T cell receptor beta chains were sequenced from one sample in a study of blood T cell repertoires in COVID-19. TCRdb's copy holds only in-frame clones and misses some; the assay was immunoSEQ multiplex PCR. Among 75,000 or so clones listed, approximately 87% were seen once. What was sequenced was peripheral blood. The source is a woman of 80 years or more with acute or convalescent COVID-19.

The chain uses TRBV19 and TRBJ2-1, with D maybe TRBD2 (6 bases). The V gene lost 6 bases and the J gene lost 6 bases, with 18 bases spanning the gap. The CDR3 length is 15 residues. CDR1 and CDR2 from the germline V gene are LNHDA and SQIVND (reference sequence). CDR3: CASSRLGLAGNEQFF. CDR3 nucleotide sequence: TGTGCCAGTAGCCGGCTGGGACTGGCCGGCAATGAGCAGTTCTTC.

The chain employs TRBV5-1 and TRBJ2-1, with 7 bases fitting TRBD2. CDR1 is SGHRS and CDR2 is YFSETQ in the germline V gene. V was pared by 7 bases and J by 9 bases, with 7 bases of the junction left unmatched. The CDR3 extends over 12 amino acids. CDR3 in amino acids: CASGRLATEQFF. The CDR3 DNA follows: TGCGCCAGCGGTAGACTAGCTACTGAGCAGTTCTTC. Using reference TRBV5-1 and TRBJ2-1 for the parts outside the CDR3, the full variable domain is KAGVTQTPRYLIKTRGQQVTLSCSPISGHRSVSWYQQTPGQGLQFLFEYFSETQRNKGNFPGRFSGRQFSNSRSEMNVSTLELGDSALYLCASGRLATEQFFGPGTRLTVL.

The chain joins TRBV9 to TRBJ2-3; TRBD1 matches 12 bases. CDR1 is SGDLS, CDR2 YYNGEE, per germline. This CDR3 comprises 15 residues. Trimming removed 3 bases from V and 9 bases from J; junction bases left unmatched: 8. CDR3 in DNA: TGTGCCAGCAGCGACGCCGGGACAGGGGGCTTGACGCAGTATTTT. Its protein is CASSDAGTGGLTQYF.

This CDR3 reads CASSFRPGEQTQYF. CDR3 DNA: TGTGCCAGCAGTTTCCGGCCGGGAGAGCAGACCCAGTACTTC. The chain uses TRBV6-6 and TRBJ2-5; D is possibly TRBD2 (6 bases). Germline values: CDR1 MNHNY, CDR2 SVGAGI (reference sequence). The V end was cut by 4 bases, the J end by 6 bases, with 15 bases between. CDR3 length equals 14 residues.

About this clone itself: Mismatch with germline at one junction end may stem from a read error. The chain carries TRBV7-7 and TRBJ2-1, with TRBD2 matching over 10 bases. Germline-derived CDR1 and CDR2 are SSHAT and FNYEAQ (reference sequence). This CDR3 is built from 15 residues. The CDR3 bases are TGTGCTAGCAGCTTGTCTAGCGGGGGATCTGGTGAGCAGTTCTTC. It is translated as CASSLSSGGSGEQFF.

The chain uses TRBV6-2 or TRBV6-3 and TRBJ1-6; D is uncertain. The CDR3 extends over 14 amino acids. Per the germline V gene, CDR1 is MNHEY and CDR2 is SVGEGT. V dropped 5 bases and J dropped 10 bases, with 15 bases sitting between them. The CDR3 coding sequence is TGTGCCAGCAGTGACGTACGAGGGAACTCACCCCTCCACTTT. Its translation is CASSDVRGNSPLHF.

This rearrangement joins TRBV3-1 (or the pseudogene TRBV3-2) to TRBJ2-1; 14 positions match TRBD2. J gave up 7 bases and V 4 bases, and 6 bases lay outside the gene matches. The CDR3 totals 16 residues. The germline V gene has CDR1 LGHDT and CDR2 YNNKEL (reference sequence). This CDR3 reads CASSPPGLAGGNEQFF. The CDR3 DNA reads TGTGCCAGCAGCCCACCCGGACTAGCGGGAGGTAATGAGCAGTTCTTC.

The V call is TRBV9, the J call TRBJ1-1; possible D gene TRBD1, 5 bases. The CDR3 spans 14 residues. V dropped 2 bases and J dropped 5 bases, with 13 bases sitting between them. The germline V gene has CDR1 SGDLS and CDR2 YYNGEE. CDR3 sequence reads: CASSVGGSGTEAFF. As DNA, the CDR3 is TGTGCCAGCAGCGTGGGGGGAAGTGGAACTGAAGCTTTCTTT.

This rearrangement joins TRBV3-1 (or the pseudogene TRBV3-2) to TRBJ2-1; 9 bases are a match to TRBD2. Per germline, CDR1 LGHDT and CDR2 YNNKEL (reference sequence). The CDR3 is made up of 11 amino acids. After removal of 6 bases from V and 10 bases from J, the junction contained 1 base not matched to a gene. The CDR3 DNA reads TGTGCCAGCAGAGGGACTAGCGAGCAGTTCTTC. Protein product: CASRGTSEQFF.

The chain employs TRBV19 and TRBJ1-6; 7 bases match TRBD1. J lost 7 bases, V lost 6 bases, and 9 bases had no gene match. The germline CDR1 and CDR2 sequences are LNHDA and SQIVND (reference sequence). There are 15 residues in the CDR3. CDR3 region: CASRQVGQPNSPLHF. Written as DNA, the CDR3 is TGTGCCAGTAGGCAGGTGGGACAGCCCAATTCACCCCTCCACTTT.

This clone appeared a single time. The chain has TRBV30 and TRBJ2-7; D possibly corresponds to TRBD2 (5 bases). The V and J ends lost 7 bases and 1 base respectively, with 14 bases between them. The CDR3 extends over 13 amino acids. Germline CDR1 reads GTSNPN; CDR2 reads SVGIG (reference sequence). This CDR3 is CAYTRGLSYEQYF. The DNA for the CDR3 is TGTGCCTATACTAGAGGGCTTTCCTACGAGCAGTACTTC. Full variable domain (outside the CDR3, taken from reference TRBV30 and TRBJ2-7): SQTIHQWPATLVQPVGSPLSLECTVEGTSNPNLYWYRQAAGRGLQLLFYSVGIGQISSEVPQNLSASRPQDRQFILSSKKLLLSDSGFYLCAYTRGLSYEQYFGPGTRLTVT.

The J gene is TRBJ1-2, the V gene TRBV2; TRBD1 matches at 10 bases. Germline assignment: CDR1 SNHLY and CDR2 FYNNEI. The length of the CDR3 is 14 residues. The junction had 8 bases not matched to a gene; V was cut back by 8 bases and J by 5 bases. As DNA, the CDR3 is TGTGCCAGCGGGGGGGACAGGGGAACGTATGGCTACACCTTC. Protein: CASGGDRGTYGYTF.

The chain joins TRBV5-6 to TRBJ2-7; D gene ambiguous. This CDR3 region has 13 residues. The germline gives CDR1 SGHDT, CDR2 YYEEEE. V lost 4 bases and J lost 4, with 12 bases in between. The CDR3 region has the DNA TGTGCCAGCAGCCTCAGTTTACAGTACGAGCAGTACTTC. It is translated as CASSLSLQYEQYF.

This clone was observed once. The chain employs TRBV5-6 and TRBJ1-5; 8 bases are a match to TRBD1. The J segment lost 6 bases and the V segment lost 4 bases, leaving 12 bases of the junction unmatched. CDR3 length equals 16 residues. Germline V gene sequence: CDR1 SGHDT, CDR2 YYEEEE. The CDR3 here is CASSRSTGERGQPQHF. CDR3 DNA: TGTGCCAGCAGCCGTTCGACAGGGGAGAGAGGTCAGCCCCAGCATTTT.

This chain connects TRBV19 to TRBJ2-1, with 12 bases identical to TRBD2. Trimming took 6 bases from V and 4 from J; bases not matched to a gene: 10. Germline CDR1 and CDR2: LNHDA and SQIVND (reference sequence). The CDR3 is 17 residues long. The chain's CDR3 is CASSSRSSGREYNEQFF. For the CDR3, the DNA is TGTGCCAGTAGCTCCCGATCTAGCGGGAGGGAATACAATGAGCAGTTCTTC. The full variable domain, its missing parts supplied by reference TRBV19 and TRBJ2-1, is DGGITQSPKYLFRKEGQNVTLSCEQNLNHDAMYWYRQDPGQGLRLIYYSQIVNDFQKGDIAEGYSVSREKKESFPLTVTSAQKNPTAFYLCASSSRSSGREYNEQFFGPGTRLTVL.

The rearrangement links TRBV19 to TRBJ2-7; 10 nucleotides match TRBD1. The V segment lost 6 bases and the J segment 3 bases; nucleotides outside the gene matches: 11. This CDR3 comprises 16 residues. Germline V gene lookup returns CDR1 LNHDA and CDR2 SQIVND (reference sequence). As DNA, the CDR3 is TGTGCCAGTAGCATGCCCCAAGGACAGGGGGTCTACGAGCAGTACTTC. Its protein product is CASSMPQGQGVYEQYF.

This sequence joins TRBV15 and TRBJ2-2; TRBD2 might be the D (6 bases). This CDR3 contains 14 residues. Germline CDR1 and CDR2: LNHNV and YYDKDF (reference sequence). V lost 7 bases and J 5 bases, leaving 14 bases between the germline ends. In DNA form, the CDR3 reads TGTGCCACCAACCCCGGTGGGGGGACCGGGGAGCTGTTTTTT. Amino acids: CATNPGGGTGELFF. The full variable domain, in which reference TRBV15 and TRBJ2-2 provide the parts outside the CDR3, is DAMVIQNPRYQVTQFGKPVTLSCSQTLNHNVMYWYQQKSSQAPKLLFHYYDKDFNNEADTPDNFQSRRPNTSFCFLDIRSPGLGDTAMYLCATNPGGGTGELFFGEGSRLTVL.

DNA for the CDR3: TGTGCCAGCAGCCTACGGGTTGGGGAGACCCAGTACTTC. Protein product: CASSLRVGETQYF. The chain couples TRBV5-4 to TRBJ2-5, with D hard to call. Trimming pared 4 bases from V and 5 bases from J, leaving 12 bases between. Germline-derived CDR1 and CDR2 are SGHNT and YYREEE (reference sequence). The CDR3 sequence is 13 residues long.

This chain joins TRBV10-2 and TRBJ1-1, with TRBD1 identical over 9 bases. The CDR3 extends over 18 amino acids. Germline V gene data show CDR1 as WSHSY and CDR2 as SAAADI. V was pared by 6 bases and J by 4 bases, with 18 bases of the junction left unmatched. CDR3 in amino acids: CASSGLPGQGGRSTEAFF. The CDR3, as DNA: TGCGCCAGCAGCGGCCTCCCGGGACAGGGCGGACGAAGCACTGAAGCTTTCTTT.

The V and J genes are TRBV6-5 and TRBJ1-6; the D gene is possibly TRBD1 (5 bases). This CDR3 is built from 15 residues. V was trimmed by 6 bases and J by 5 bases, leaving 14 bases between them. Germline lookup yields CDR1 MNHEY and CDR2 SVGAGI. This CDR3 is CASRALSGDNSPLHF. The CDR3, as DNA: TGTGCCAGCAGAGCCCTTTCGGGGGATAATTCACCCCTCCACTTT.

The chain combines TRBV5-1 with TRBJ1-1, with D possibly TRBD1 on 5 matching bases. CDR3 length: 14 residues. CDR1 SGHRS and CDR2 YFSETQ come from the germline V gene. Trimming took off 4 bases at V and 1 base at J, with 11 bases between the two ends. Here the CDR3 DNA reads TGCGCCAGCAGCGTGACAGTGGGGAACACTGAAGCTTTCTTT. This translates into CASSVTVGNTEAFF.

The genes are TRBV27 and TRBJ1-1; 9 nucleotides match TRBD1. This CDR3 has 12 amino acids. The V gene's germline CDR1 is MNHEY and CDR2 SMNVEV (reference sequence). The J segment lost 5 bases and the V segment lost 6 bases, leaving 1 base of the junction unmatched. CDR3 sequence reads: CASRTGGTEAFF. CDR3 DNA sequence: TGTGCCAGCAGGACAGGGGGGACTGAAGCTTTCTTT.

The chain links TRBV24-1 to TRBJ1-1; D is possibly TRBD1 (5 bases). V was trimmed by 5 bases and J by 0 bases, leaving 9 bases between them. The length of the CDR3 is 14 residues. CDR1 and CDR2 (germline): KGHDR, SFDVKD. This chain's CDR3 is CATSGGGVNTEAFF. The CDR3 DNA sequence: TGTGCCACCAGTGGCGGGGGGGTGAACACTGAAGCTTTCTTT.

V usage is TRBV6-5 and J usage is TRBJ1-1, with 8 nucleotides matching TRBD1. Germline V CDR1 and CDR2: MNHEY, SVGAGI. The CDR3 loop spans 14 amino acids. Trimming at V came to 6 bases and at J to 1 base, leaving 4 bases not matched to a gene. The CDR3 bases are TGTGCCAGCAGCGGACAGGGAACGAACACTGAAGCTTTCTTT. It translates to CASSGQGTNTEAFF.

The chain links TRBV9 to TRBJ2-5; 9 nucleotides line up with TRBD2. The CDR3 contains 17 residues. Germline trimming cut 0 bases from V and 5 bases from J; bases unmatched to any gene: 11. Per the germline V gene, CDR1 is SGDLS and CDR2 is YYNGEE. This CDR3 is CASSVGQRGAGEETQYF. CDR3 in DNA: TGTGCCAGCAGCGTAGGACAGCGGGGGGCAGGTGAGGAGACCCAGTACTTC.